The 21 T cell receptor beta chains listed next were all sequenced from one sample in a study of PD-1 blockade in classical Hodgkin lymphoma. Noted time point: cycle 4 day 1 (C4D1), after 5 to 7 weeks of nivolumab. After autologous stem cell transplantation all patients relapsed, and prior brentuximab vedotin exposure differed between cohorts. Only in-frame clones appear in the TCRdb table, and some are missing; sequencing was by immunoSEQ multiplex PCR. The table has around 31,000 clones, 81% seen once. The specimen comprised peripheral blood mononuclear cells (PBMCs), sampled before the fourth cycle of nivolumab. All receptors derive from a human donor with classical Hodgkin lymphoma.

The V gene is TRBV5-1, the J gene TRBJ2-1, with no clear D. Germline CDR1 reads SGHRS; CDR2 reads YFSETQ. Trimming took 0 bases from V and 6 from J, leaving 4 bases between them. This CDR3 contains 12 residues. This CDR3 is CASSLGGNEQFF. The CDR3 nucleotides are TGCGCCAGCAGCTTGGGGGGCAATGAGCAGTTCTTC.

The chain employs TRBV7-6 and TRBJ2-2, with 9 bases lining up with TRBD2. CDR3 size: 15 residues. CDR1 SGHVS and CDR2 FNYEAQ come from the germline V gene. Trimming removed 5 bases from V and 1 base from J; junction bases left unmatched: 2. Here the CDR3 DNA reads TGTGCCAGCAGCCTTAGCGGGGGGAACACCGGGGAGCTGTTTTTT. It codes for CASSLSGGNTGELFF.

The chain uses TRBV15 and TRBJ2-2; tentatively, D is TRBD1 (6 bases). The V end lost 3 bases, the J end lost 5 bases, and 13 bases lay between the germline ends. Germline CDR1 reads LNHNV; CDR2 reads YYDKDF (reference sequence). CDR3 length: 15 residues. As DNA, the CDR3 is TGTGCCACCAGCAGGGGGGACCAGGGGACCGGGGAGCTGTTTTTT. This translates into CATSRGDQGTGELFF.

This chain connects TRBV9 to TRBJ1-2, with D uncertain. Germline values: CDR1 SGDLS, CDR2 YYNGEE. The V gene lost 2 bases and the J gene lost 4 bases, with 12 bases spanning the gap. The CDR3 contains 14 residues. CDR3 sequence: CASSVLPESYGYTF. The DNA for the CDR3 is TGTGCCAGCAGCGTTCTACCCGAGAGCTATGGCTACACCTTC.

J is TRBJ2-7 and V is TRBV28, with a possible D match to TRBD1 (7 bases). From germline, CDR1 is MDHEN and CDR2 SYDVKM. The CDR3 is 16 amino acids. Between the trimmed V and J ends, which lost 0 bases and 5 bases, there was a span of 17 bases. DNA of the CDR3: TGTGCCAGCAGTTTATGGGTCGGAGGGGGCTGGGACGAGCAGTACTTC. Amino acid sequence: CASSLWVGGGWDEQYF.

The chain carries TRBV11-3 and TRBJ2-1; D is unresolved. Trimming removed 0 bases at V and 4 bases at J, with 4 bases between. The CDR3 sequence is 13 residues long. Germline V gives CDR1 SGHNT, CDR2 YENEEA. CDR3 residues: CASSLERYNEQFF. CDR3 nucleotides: TGTGCCAGCAGCTTAGAGAGGTACAATGAGCAGTTCTTC.

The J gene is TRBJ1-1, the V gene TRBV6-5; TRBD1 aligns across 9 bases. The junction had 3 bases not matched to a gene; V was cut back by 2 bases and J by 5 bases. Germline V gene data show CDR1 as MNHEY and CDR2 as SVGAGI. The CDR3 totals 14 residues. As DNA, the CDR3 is TGTGCCAGCAGTTACACAGGGGGCGCGACTGAAGCTTTCTTT. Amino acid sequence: CASSYTGGATEAFF.

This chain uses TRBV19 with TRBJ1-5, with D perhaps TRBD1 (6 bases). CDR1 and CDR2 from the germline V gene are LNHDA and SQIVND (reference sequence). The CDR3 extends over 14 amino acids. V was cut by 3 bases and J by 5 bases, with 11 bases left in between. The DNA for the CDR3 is TGTGCCAGTAGTATCAGGGGTGATCATCAGCCCCAGCATTTT. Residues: CASSIRGDHQPQHF.

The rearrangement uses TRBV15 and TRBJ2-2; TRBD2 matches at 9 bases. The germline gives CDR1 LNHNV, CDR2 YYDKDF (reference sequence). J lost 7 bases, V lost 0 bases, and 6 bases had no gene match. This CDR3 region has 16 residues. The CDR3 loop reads CATSRDRLAANGELFF. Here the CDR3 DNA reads TGTGCCACCAGCAGAGATCGACTAGCGGCTAACGGGGAGCTGTTTTTT.

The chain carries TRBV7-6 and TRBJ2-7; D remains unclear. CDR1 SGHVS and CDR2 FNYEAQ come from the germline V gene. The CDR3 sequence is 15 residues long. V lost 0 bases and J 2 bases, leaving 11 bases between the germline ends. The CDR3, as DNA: TGTGCCAGCAGCTTAGCCCCGGGCTTCGCCTACGAGCAGTACTTC. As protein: CASSLAPGFAYEQYF. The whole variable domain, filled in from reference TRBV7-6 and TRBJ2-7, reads GAGVSQSPRYKVTKRGQDVALRCDPISGHVSLYWYRQALGQGPEFLTYFNYEAQQDKSGLPNDRFSAERPEGSISTLTIQRTEQRDSAMYRCASSLAPGFAYEQYFGPGTRLTVT.

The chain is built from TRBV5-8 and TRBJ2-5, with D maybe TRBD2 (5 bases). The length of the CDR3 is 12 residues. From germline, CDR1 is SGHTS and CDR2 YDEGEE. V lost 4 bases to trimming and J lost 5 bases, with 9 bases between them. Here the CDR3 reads CASSPRGETQYF. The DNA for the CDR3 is TGTGCCAGCAGCCCGAGAGGGGAGACCCAGTACTTC.

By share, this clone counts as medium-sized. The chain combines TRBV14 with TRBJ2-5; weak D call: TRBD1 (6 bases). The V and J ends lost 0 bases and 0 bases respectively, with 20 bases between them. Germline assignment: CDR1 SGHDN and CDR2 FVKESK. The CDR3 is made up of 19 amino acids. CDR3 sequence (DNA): TGTGCCAGCAGCCAAGATACCATAGGGCAGGGGCCGTACCAAGAGACCCAGTACTTC. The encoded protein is CASSQDTIGQGPYQETQYF.

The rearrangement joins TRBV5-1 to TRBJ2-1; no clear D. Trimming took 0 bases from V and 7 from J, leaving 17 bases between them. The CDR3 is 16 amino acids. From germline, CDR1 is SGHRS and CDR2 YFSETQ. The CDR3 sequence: CASSLATTKLGNEQFF. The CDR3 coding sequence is TGCGCCAGCAGCTTGGCCACAACCAAATTAGGGAATGAGCAGTTCTTC.

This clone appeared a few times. As DNA, the CDR3 is TGTGCCAGCAGCTTAGAGATGGGGGGCACTGAAGCTTTCTTT. It encodes CASSLEMGGTEAFF. This chain connects TRBV13 to TRBJ1-1; D possibly corresponds to TRBD1 (5 bases). The CDR3 runs to 14 residues. Between the trimmed V and J ends, which lost 1 base and 4 bases, there was a span of 10 bases. The germline CDR1 and CDR2 sequences are PRHDT and FYEKMQ (reference sequence). The full variable domain, with the rest looked up from reference TRBV13 and TRBJ1-1, is AAGVIQSPRHLIKEKRETATLKCYPIPRHDTVYWYQQGPGQDPQFLISFYEKMQSDKGSIPDRFSAQQFSDYHSELNMSSLELGDSALYFCASSLEMGGTEAFFGQGTRLTVV.

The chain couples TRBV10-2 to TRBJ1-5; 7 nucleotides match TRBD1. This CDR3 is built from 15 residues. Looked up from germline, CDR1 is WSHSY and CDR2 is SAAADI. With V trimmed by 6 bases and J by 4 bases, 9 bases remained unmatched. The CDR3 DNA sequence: TGCGCCAGCAGACCTCCGGGACAGAGAAATCAGCCCCAGCATTTT. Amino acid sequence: CASRPPGQRNQPQHF.

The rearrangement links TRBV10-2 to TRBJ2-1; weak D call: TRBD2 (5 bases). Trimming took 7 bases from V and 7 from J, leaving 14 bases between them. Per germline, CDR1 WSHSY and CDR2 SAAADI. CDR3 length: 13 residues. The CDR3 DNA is TGCGCCAGCACATCTAGCCGGGGTAATGAGCAGTTCTTC. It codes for CASTSSRGNEQFF.

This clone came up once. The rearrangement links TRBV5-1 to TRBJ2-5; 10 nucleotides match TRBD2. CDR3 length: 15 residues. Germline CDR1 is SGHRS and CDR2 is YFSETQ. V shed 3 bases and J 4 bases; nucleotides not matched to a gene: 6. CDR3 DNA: TGCGCCAGCAGCTCATTAGCGGGGGGCGGAGAGACCCAGTACTTC. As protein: CASSSLAGGGETQYF.

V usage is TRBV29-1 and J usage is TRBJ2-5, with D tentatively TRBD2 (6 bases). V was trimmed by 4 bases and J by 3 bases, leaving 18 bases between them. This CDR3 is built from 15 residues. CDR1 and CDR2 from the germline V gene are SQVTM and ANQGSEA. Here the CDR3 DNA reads TGCAGCGTTGTTAGTGGAGGGGCAGGGAAAGAGACCCAGTACTTC. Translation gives CSVVSGGAGKETQYF.

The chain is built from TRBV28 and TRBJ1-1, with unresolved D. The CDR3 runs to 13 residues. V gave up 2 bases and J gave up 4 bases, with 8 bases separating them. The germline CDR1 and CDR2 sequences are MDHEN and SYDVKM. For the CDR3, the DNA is TGTGCCAGCAGTTTAGCTCGGGCCACTGAAGCTTTCTTT. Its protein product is CASSLARATEAFF.

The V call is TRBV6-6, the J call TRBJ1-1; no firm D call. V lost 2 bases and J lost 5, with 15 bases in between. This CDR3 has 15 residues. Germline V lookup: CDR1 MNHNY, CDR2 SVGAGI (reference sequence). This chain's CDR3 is CASSYTWGVRTEAFF. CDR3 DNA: TGTGCCAGCAGTTACACCTGGGGAGTCCGAACTGAAGCTTTCTTT.

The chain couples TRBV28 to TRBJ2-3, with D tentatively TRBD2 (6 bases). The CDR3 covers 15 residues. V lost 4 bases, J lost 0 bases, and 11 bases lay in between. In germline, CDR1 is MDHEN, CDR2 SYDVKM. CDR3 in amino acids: CASSWDGTSTDTQYF. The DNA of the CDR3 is TGTGCCAGCAGTTGGGACGGGACTAGCACAGATACGCAGTATTTT.